This T cell receptor (beta chain) was recovered during a study of blood T cell repertoires in COVID-19. Libraries were prepared by immunoSEQ multiplex PCR; TCRdb keeps only in-frame clonotypes and omits some of them. The table records about 59,000 clones, 75% to 95% of them present only once. The CDR3 is 13 residues long. Germline values: CDR1 SQVTM, CDR2 ANQGSEA. The J segment lost 1 base and the V segment lost 6 bases, leaving 3 bases of the junction unmatched. The material sequenced was peripheral blood. The TCR sequence derives from a human donor in a cohort sampled during active COVID-19. The chain links TRBV29-1 to TRBJ1-5, with TRBD1 matching 7 bases. DNA of the CDR3: TGCAGCGTCCAGGGACAGAGCAATCAGCCCCAGCATTTT. Protein sequence: CSVQGQSNQPQHF.